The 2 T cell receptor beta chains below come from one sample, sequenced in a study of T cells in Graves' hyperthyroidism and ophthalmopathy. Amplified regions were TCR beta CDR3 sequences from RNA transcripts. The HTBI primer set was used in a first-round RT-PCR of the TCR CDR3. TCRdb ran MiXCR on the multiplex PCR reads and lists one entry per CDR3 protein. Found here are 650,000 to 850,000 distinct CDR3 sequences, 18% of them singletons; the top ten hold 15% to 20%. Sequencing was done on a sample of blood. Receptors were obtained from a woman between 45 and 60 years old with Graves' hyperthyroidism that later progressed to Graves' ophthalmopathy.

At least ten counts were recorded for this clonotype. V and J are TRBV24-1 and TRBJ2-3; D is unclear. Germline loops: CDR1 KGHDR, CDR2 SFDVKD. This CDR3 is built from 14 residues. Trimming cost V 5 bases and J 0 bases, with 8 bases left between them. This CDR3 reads CATSGEDSTDTQYF. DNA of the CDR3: TGTGCCACCAGTGGAGAGGACAGCACAGATACGCAGTATTTT.

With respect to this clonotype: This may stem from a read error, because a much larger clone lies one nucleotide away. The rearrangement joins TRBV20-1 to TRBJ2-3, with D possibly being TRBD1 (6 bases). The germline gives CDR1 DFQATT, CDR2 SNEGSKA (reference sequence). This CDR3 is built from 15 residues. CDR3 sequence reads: CSARDRGSGTDTRYF. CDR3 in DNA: TGCAGTGCTAGAGACAGGGGATCGGGCACAGATACGCGGTATTTT.